Given below is one TCR beta chain in context. No antigen is known for it. This sample was included in a study of blood T cells in healthy people across ages. Each sample yielded at least 6 million isolated PBMCs. A second roughly 7 to 11 cycle PCR used barcoded and J-beta primers. Each cDNA molecule was tagged by a template-switch adaptor with 12 random nucleotides. TCRdb redid the calling of the 5' RACE reads with MiXCR, one entry per CDR3 protein. The top ten hold about a fifth of the sample, which has about a million distinct CDR3 sequences, just over 50% seen once. Study results and limitations: Expanded clonotype changes were possibly confounded by unknown donor CMV status. While age rose, TCR beta diversity per million T cells dropped in a roughly linear way.

The sequencing input was blood. This TCR derives from a woman aged 55-69 years in good health.

The CDR3 here is CASSEKYRRGYTF. CDR3 DNA: TGTGCCAGCAGTGAAAAATACAGACGGGGCTACACCTTC. The chain links TRBV25-1 to TRBJ1-2; D uncertain. CDR1 and CDR2 from the germline V gene are MGHDK and SYGVNS. V dropped 2 bases and J dropped 8 bases, with 12 bases sitting between them. The CDR3 is 13 amino acids.